The text below deals with one T cell receptor beta chain. Its antigen is unidentified. This sample was taken from a study of T cell clonotyping in hematopoietic cell transplantation. With V trimmed by 7 bases and J by 6 bases, 9 bases remained unmatched. Per germline, CDR1 MNHNY and CDR2 SVGAGI (reference sequence). This CDR3 comprises 13 residues. Notes on the study in general: CD4 and CD8 repertoire contributions could not be separated without sorting.

The repertoire was sequenced with immunoSEQ multiplex PCR; TCRdb's copy has only in-frame clones and lacks some. The repertoire consists of around 14,000 clones, with less than 80% occurring once and the leading ten covering over 7.5%. The material sequenced was PBMCs. The receptor comes from a human donor who either received an allogeneic hematopoietic cell transplant for a myeloid malignancy or was a related donor (not recorded which). Some clones in this sample may be carry-over from other donors' samples. The genes are TRBV6-6 and TRBJ2-7; 7 nucleotides match TRBD1. DNA for the CDR3: TGTGCCAGCAAACAGGGGCTACTTGGCGAGCAGTACTTC. This translates into CASKQGLLGEQYF.